Below are 19 T cell receptor beta chains sequenced from a single sample in a study of blood T cell repertoires in COVID-19. The assay was immunoSEQ multiplex PCR, and TCRdb's table has in-frame clones only and misses some. The data contain about 270,000 clones, 90% of them singletons. Input material: PBMCs or T cells enriched from blood (not recorded which). Receptors were obtained from a woman aged 25-40 years with acute COVID-19.

The chain joins TRBV9 to TRBJ2-7; the match to TRBD1 covers 9 bases. Germline-derived CDR1 and CDR2 are SGDLS and YYNGEE. The CDR3 is 16 residues long. Trimming removed 2 bases from V and 1 base from J; junction bases left unmatched: 7. The CDR3 DNA sequence: TGTGCCAGCAGCGTCGAAACCGGGACAGGGTCCTACGAGCAGTACTTC. Its translation: CASSVETGTGSYEQYF.

The V gene is TRBV27, the J gene TRBJ1-2, with 7 bases lining up with TRBD1. Looked up from germline, CDR1 is MNHEY and CDR2 is SMNVEV (reference sequence). V lost 3 bases to trimming and J lost 8 bases; unmatched junction nucleotides: 6. The CDR3 is 13 residues long. DNA for the CDR3: TGTGCCAGCAGTTTGTCAGGGGGGCGAGGCTACACCTTC. Its translation: CASSLSGGRGYTF.

This chain connects TRBV9 to TRBJ2-3, with TRBD2 matching 7 bases. Per germline, CDR1 SGDLS and CDR2 YYNGEE. This CDR3 has 17 residues. Germline trimming cut 0 bases from V and 0 bases from J; bases unmatched to any gene: 7. CDR3 loop: CASSVGSGTTSTDTQYF. CDR3 bases: TGTGCCAGCAGCGTAGGGAGCGGGACGACTAGCACAGATACGCAGTATTTT. Together with reference TRBV9 and TRBJ2-3, the CDR3 gives the full variable domain: DSGVTQTPKHLITATGQRVTLRCSPRSGDLSVYWYQQSLDQGLQFLIQYYNGEERAKGNILERFSAQQFPDLHSELNLSSLELGDSALYFCASSVGSGTTSTDTQYFGPGTRLTVL.

The chain links TRBV24-1 to TRBJ2-1; the match to TRBD1 covers 8 bases. The CDR3 sequence is 11 residues long. Germline assignment: CDR1 KGHDR and CDR2 SFDVKD. Trimming took 8 bases from V and 12 from J; bases not matched to a gene: 5. CDR3 nucleotides: TGTGCCACCAACTCGACAGGGGTGCAGTTCTTC. This sequence encodes CATNSTGVQFF.

In DNA, the CDR3 is TGTGCCAGCAGTCCGGGGGGGAACACTGAAGCTTTCTTT. It translates to CASSPGGNTEAFF. The rearrangement joins TRBV6-5 to TRBJ1-1; D is perhaps TRBD1 (5 bases). CDR1 is MNHEY and CDR2 is SVGAGI in the germline V gene. V was trimmed by 5 bases and J by 1 base, leaving 8 bases between them. The CDR3 is made up of 13 amino acids.

The chain joins TRBV11-2 to TRBJ1-3; D not resolved. Deletions cut 0 bases from V and 0 bases from J, with 6 bases between. This CDR3 spans 15 amino acids. Germline CDR1 is SGHAT and CDR2 is FQNNGV. The CDR3 region is CASSLDPVSGNTIYF. For the CDR3, the DNA is TGTGCCAGCAGCTTAGATCCAGTCTCTGGAAACACCATATATTTT.

The J gene is TRBJ1-1, the V gene TRBV10-3; 7 nucleotides match TRBD1. Trimming cost V 11 bases and J 6 bases; bases outside gene matches: 12. Germline CDR1 and CDR2: ENHRY and SYGVKD. The length of the CDR3 is 13 residues. The CDR3 loop reads CAFRGQESSEAFF. The DNA for the CDR3 is TGTGCCTTCCGCGGACAGGAGAGTTCTGAAGCTTTCTTT.

The CDR3 region is CASSPQRTVNEKLFF. CDR3 nucleotide sequence: TGTGCCAGCAGTCCCCAACGGACAGTCAATGAAAAACTGTTTTTT. The gene calls are TRBV27 and TRBJ1-4; weak D call: TRBD1 (6 bases). Germline lookup yields CDR1 MNHEY and CDR2 SMNVEV (reference sequence). The CDR3 loop spans 15 amino acids. V shed 5 bases and J shed 5 bases, with 15 bases lying between them.

The chain is built from TRBV13 and TRBJ2-2; D is perhaps TRBD1 (6 bases). Between the trimmed V and J ends, which lost 5 bases and 1 base, there was a span of 11 bases. This CDR3 spans 15 amino acids. CDR1 is PRHDT and CDR2 is FYEKMQ in the germline V gene (reference sequence). CDR3 residues: CASSTGTRNTGELFF. The CDR3 DNA sequence: TGTGCCAGCAGCACCGGGACACGGAACACCGGGGAGCTGTTTTTT.

The chain combines TRBV12-5 with TRBJ2-2, with D possibly TRBD2 on 5 matching bases. In germline, CDR1 is LGHNT, CDR2 FRNRAP. Trimming took 0 bases from V and 4 from J, leaving 12 bases between them. The CDR3 covers 16 residues. CDR3 sequence: CASGLVVGAATGELFF. The CDR3 nucleotides are TGTGCTAGTGGTTTGGTCGTGGGAGCTGCCACCGGGGAGCTGTTTTTT.

V and J are TRBV13 and TRBJ2-3; no clear D gene. The V gene lost 5 bases and the J gene lost 4 bases, with 10 bases spanning the gap. Germline CDR1 PRHDT, CDR2 FYEKMQ (reference sequence). The CDR3 totals 13 residues. Here the CDR3 reads CASSLLPADTQYF. The CDR3, as DNA: TGTGCCAGCAGCCTCCTCCCCGCAGATACGCAGTATTTT.

J is TRBJ1-5 and V is TRBV19; D ambiguous. From germline, CDR1 is LNHDA and CDR2 SQIVND (reference sequence). With 0 bases removed from V and 3 bases from J, the gap between germline ends came to 3 bases. The CDR3 has 13 amino acids. CDR3 amino acids: CASSIDNNQPQHF. The CDR3 coding sequence is TGTGCCAGTAGTATAGATAACAATCAGCCCCAGCATTTT. Combining the CDR3 with reference TRBV19 and TRBJ1-5 gives the whole variable domain DGGITQSPKYLFRKEGQNVTLSCEQNLNHDAMYWYRQDPGQGLRLIYYSQIVNDFQKGDIAEGYSVSREKKESFPLTVTSAQKNPTAFYLCASSIDNNQPQHFGDGTRLSIL.

This chain links TRBV4-2 with TRBJ2-2; D may be TRBD1 (6 bases). The ends were cut back, 0 bases at V and 7 bases at J, with 12 bases in the middle. Per the germline V gene, CDR1 is LGHNA and CDR2 is YNFKEQ. This CDR3 has 15 amino acids. CDR3 in DNA: TGTGCCAGCAGCCAAGACCCCGGGGACAACGGGGAGCTGTTTTTT. The encoded protein is CASSQDPGDNGELFF.

The chain joins TRBV13 to TRBJ2-7; 7 bases match TRBD1. This CDR3 comprises 13 residues. From germline, CDR1 is PRHDT and CDR2 FYEKMQ (reference sequence). V trimming: 4 bases; J trimming: 7 bases; junction bases outside the gene matches: 7. The CDR3 loop is CASSSETGFEQYF. In DNA, the CDR3 is TGTGCCAGCAGCTCAGAGACAGGGTTTGAGCAGTACTTC. Full variable domain (remainder filled in from reference TRBV13 and TRBJ2-7): AAGVIQSPRHLIKEKRETATLKCYPIPRHDTVYWYQQGPGQDPQFLISFYEKMQSDKGSIPDRFSAQQFSDYHSELNMSSLELGDSALYFCASSSETGFEQYFGPGTRLTVT.

This clone was seen a single time. This chain connects TRBV30 to TRBJ2-2; 8 positions agree with TRBD1. The CDR3 length is 16 residues. The germline CDR1 and CDR2 sequences are GTSNPN and SVGIG (reference sequence). The V gene end was trimmed by 3 bases and the J gene end by 7 bases; junction bases not matched to a gene: 13. This CDR3 is CAWRTLRTGIIGELFF. CDR3 bases: TGTGCCTGGAGGACTTTACGGACAGGGATAATCGGGGAGCTGTTTTTT.

The CDR3 spells CASSFLGSSGNSYEQYF. As DNA, the CDR3 is TGTGCCAGCAGTTTCTTAGGGTCTAGCGGGAACTCCTACGAGCAGTACTTC. The V gene is TRBV28, the J gene TRBJ2-7, with 9 bases identical to TRBD2. Trimming removed 3 bases from V and 0 bases from J; junction bases left unmatched: 9. The CDR3 has 17 residues. Germline V gives CDR1 MDHEN, CDR2 SYDVKM.

This chain joins TRBV28 and TRBJ2-3; D perhaps matches TRBD2 (5 bases). The V gene lost 7 bases and the J gene lost 2 bases, with 16 bases spanning the gap. There are 15 residues in the CDR3. Germline-derived CDR1 and CDR2 are MDHEN and SYDVKM. CDR3 region: CASKLQADATDTQYF. The CDR3 DNA reads TGTGCCAGCAAGCTACAAGCGGATGCCACAGATACGCAGTATTTT.

The chain links TRBV9 to TRBJ2-3; possibly TRBD1 for D (6 bases). The V and J ends lost 0 bases and 6 bases respectively, with 14 bases between them. Germline CDR1 and CDR2: SGDLS and YYNGEE. The CDR3 totals 15 residues. CDR3 nucleotide sequence: TGTGCCAGCAGCGTAGGTCTTGGGACAAGGGATACGCAGTATTTT. The encoded protein is CASSVGLGTRDTQYF. Based on the CDR3 plus reference TRBV9 and TRBJ2-3, the full variable domain is DSGVTQTPKHLITATGQRVTLRCSPRSGDLSVYWYQQSLDQGLQFLIQYYNGEERAKGNILERFSAQQFPDLHSELNLSSLELGDSALYFCASSVGLGTRDTQYFGPGTRLTVL.

The chain joins TRBV2 to TRBJ1-1; TRBD1 agrees at 12 bases. CDR1 and CDR2 from the germline V gene are SNHLY and FYNNEI. The CDR3 consists of 17 residues. Losses at the gene ends were 4 bases for V and 0 bases for J; bases not matched to a gene: 6. The CDR3 DNA reads TGTGCCAGCAGTGCTCCCGGGACAGGGGGCTTGAACACTGAAGCTTTCTTT. Translated: CASSAPGTGGLNTEAFF. The full variable domain, rest sourced from reference TRBV2 and TRBJ1-1, is EPEVTQTPSHQVTQMGQEVILRCVPISNHLYFYWYRQILGQKVEFLVSFYNNEISEKSEIFDDQFSVERPDGSNFTLKIRSTKLEDSAMYFCASSAPGTGGLNTEAFFGQGTRLTVV.